A selection of T cell receptor beta chains follows, all from one sample in a study of cytomegalovirus exposure and HLA in healthy donors. Clones were read by immunoSEQ multiplex PCR, and TCRdb kept only the in-frame ones, dropping some. The data hold approximately 150,000 clones, with almost 80% observed a single time. Input material: PBMCs. The receptors derive from a man aged 35 to 55 in good health and CMV-seropositive. Both conserved end residues are part of each CDR3. The D gene is left open where the match is weak. Clone size is given for some rows only: seen once, a few or many times, or a class if the clone is expanded.

>NA|TRBV11-2|NA|TRBJ1-1
CASSLDAWEGAEAFF
TGTGCCAGCAGCTTAGATGCGTGGGAGGGGGCTGAAGCTTTCTTT
>NA|TRBV5-1|TRBD2|TRBJ2-6
CASSFKQGAGGANGLTF
TGCGCCAGCAGCTTTAAACAGGGAGCGGGGGGGGCCAACGGCCTGACTTTC
>NA|TRBV21-1|NA|TRBJ1-1
CASSKGPPGSFNTEAFF
TGTGCCAGCAGCAAAGGACCCCCAGGCAGCTTTAACACTGAAGCTTTCTTT
>NA|TRBV18|TRBD2|TRBJ2-7
CASSPPGLAGGLEQYF
TGTGCCAGCTCACCACCGGGACTAGCGGGGGGCCTCGAGCAGTACTTC
>NA|TRBV19|TRBD1|TRBJ2-7
CASSIDGTGGSYEQYF
TGTGCCAGTAGTATAGATGGGACAGGGGGATCCTACGAGCAGTACTTC
>NA|TRBV11-3|NA|TRBJ2-5
CASSLDLGARAQYF
TGTGCCAGCAGCTTAGATCTAGGAGCGCGGGCCCAGTACTTC
>NA|TRBV28|NA|TRBJ2-7
CASSSSRGEQYF
TGTGCCAGCAGTTCCTCCAGAGGCGAGCAGTACTTC
>NA|TRBV5-1|NA|TRBJ2-5
CASSLERRSRGETQYF
TGCGCCAGCAGCTTGGAGAGGAGGTCTCGAGGGGAGACCCAGTACTTC
>NA|TRBV29-1|NA|TRBJ2-1
CSVRLLGQSYNEQFF
TGCAGCGTCCGGCTTCTAGGCCAGTCCTACAATGAGCAGTTCTTC
>NA|TRBV30|NA|TRBJ1-2
CAWRLIYYGYTF
TGTGCCTGGAGACTGATCTATTATGGCTACACCTTC
>NA|TRBV4-1|TRBD2|TRBJ2-3
CASSHSGRTDTQYF
TGCGCCAGCAGCCATAGCGGGCGCACAGATACGCAGTATTTT
>NA|TRBV28|NA|TRBJ1-2
CASSFRGGGYGYTF
TGTGCCAGCAGTTTCCGGGGGGGAGGCTATGGCTACACCTTC
>NA|TRBV5-1|NA|TRBJ2-5
CASSPSKETQYF
TGCGCCAGCAGCCCATCAAAAGAGACCCAGTACTTC
>NA|TRBV19|TRBD1|TRBJ1-1
CASSIRDRGRDTEAFF
TGTGCCAGTAGTATCCGGGACAGGGGGAGGGACACTGAAGCTTTCTTT
>NA|TRBV7-9|TRBD2|TRBJ2-7
CASSPWGGSRYEQYF
TGTGCCAGCAGCCCGTGGGGGGGGTCGCGGTACGAGCAGTACTTC
>NA|TRBV11-2|NA|TRBJ2-7
CASSLDRWRRYF
TGTGCCAGCAGCTTAGATCGATGGAGACGGTACTTC
>NA|TRBV2|NA|TRBJ2-7
CASSEWVDFGSYEQYF
TGTGCCAGCAGTGAATGGGTGGACTTCGGGTCCTACGAGCAGTACTTC
>NA|TRBV7-6|TRBD2|TRBJ2-7
CASSLALTSGAYEQYF
TGTGCCAGCAGCTTAGCGCTAACTAGCGGGGCCTACGAGCAGTACTTC
>once|TRBV4-1|TRBD2|TRBJ2-1
CASSQLAGGYNEQFF
TGCGCCAGCAGCCAACTAGCGGGAGGTTACAATGAGCAGTTCTTC
>NA|TRBV28|NA|TRBJ2-2
CASRTALNTGELFF
TGTGCCAGCAGGACAGCACTCAACACCGGGGAGCTGTTTTTT
>NA|TRBV12-5|TRBD2|TRBJ2-5
CASGFDSGHHF
TGTGCTAGTGGTTTCGATAGCGGGCATCACTTC
>NA|TRBV6-5|NA|TRBJ2-5
CASSSEETQYF
TGTGCCAGCAGTTCAGAAGAGACCCAGTACTTC
>NA|TRBV27|NA|TRBJ2-7
CASSFAGRIREQYF
TGTGCCAGCAGTTTCGCGGGACGGATTCGCGAGCAGTACTTC
>few|TRBV9|NA|TRBJ2-5
CASSAKAGETQYF
TGTGCCAGCAGCGCCAAGGCCGGGGAGACCCAGTACTTC
>NA|TRBV7-6|TRBD1|TRBJ2-7
CASSLGQGDEQYF
TGTGCCAGCAGCTTAGGACAGGGTGACGAGCAGTACTTC
>NA|TRBV5-4|NA|TRBJ2-7
CASSWDGGGVGYEQYF
TGTGCCAGCAGCTGGGACGGTGGGGGCGTAGGGTACGAGCAGTACTTC
>NA|TRBV29-1|NA|TRBJ1-1
CSVEKYSSPEAFF
TGCAGCGTCGAGAAGTACTCCTCCCCTGAAGCTTTCTTT